This T cell receptor (beta chain) appears in the sequencing data of a study of blood T cell repertoires in COVID-19. Study-wide background: Researchers got acute and convalescent COVID-19 samples from the United States, Italy and Spain.

V lost 5 bases, J lost 0 bases, and 8 bases stayed unmatched. Germline V gene lookup returns CDR1 SNHLY and CDR2 FYNNEI. The CDR3 is 16 residues long. Per the study methods: The authors estimated nucleated cell counts from reference gene primer amplification. Only in-frame clones appear in the TCRdb table, and some are missing; sequencing was by immunoSEQ multiplex PCR. V, J and clone size reflect that table, while D and trimming were determined from the DNA. The sample lists roughly 130,000 clones; about 86% were seen once. The chain has TRBV2 and TRBJ1-1; 8 bases are shared with TRBD1. Material for sequencing was peripheral blood. The clonotype comes from a woman aged 50 to 65 with acute or convalescent COVID-19. CDR3 region: CASSWGGTGLNTEAFF. In DNA form, the CDR3 reads TGTGCCAGCAGTTGGGGAGGGACAGGCTTGAACACTGAAGCTTTCTTT.